This is a list of T cell receptor beta chains from one sample in a study of cytomegalovirus exposure and HLA in healthy donors. The protocol was immunoSEQ multiplex PCR, while the TCRdb copy is restricted to in-frame clones and leaves out a portion. Counted here are some 140,000 clones, about 85% occurring once; the ten biggest clones make up 7.5% to 9%. Sequencing input: PBMCs. These receptors all stem from a man aged 25-40 years in good health and CMV-seropositive. Both conserved end residues are part of each CDR3. Rows give clone size only sometimes, using once, few, many, or a class for an expanded clone.

clone size | CDR3 length | J gene | V gene | CDR3 protein
NA | 15 | TRBJ1-2 | TRBV30 | CAWTYAFGLRGGYTF
few | 13 | TRBJ2-2 | TRBV5-1 | CASSWGQPGELFF
NA | 13 | TRBJ1-1 | TRBV11-2 | CASSRQRNTEAFF
NA | 18 | TRBJ1-3 | TRBV5-4 | CASSLRDRGFSSGNTIYF
once | 13 | TRBJ2-1 | TRBV19 | CASSGGQGDEQFF
few | 15 | TRBJ1-2 | TRBV29-1 | CSVEGGQGAFYGYTF
NA | 16 | TRBJ2-2 | TRBV19 | CASTSRLAGNTGELFF
NA | 14 | TRBJ2-5 | TRBV11-2 | CASSLPPAGGTQYF
NA | 16 | TRBJ2-5 | TRBV5-1 | CASSLEGGGPQETQYF
NA | 18 | TRBJ1-5 | TRBV7-2 | CASSPGQGGPYSNQPQHF
NA | 17 | TRBJ2-3 | TRBV2 | CASSDSPAGELADTQYF
NA | 13 | TRBJ1-2 | TRBV6-1 | CASIGQGFYGYTF
NA | 16 | TRBJ2-1 | TRBV18 | CASSPPQGHSYNEQFF
few | 15 | TRBJ1-4 | TRBV5-1 | CASSLMGSSNEKLFF
few | 16 | TRBJ2-7 | TRBV5-1 | CASSLGGGNPGYEQYF
NA | 16 | TRBJ1-2 | TRBV2 | CASWSATGSSNYGYTF
NA | 14 | TRBJ2-5 | TRBV12-5 | CASGLMGARETQYF
NA | 15 | TRBJ2-3 | TRBV7-9 | CASSSPGGYTDTQYF
NA | 15 | TRBJ1-2 | TRBV28 | CASTSMGQGASGYTF
NA | 13 | TRBJ2-1 | TRBV19 | CASMSRHYNEQFF
NA | 15 | TRBJ1-1 | TRBV27 | CASSISWQGYTEAFF
once | 13 | TRBJ2-7 | TRBV12-5 | CASGPGNLYEQYF
NA | 16 | TRBJ1-6 | TRBV4-3 | CASSQRQSSYNSPLHF
once | 16 | TRBJ2-1 | TRBV4-2 | CASSQELSGGAHEQFF
NA | 16 | TRBJ2-7 | TRBV28 | CASSLAGTSVSYEQYF
NA | 18 | TRBJ1-3 | TRBV7-6 | CASSLARDRAPSGNTIYF
NA | 15 | TRBJ2-2 | TRBV9 | CASSTEGGSAWELFF
NA | 13 | TRBJ2-5 | TRBV7-8 | CASSGVTSALVYF
once | 15 | TRBJ2-1 | TRBV28 | CASSILAGGWNEQFF
NA | 12 | TRBJ1-2 | TRBV6-6 | CASNTGNYGYTF
NA | 14 | TRBJ1-1 | TRBV7-8 | CASSSGGFRTEAFF
NA | 15 | TRBJ2-5 | TRBV7-3 | CASSFNPGQQETQYF